The T cell receptor beta chain under discussion was sequenced for a study of T cell changes during pregnancy in multiple sclerosis. Generated by immunoSEQ multiplex PCR, the TCRdb table keeps only in-frame clones and is missing some. Here the sample spans 50,000 or so clones, around 94% being singletons. Germline V gene lookup returns CDR1 LNHDA and CDR2 SQIVND (reference sequence). Unmatched junction bases numbered 5, after V lost 3 bases and J lost 4 bases. This CDR3 region has 14 residues. This clone has just a few counts. This TCR derives from a female donor with multiple sclerosis, enrolled in a pregnancy study. The chain joins TRBV19 to TRBJ1-2; 7 bases are shared with TRBD1. Material: CD4+ T cells from peripheral blood mononuclear cells, obtained in the second trimester of pregnancy. The CDR3 loop is CASSMDRTIYGYTF. DNA of the CDR3: TGTGCCAGTAGTATGGACAGGACAATCTATGGCTACACCTTC.